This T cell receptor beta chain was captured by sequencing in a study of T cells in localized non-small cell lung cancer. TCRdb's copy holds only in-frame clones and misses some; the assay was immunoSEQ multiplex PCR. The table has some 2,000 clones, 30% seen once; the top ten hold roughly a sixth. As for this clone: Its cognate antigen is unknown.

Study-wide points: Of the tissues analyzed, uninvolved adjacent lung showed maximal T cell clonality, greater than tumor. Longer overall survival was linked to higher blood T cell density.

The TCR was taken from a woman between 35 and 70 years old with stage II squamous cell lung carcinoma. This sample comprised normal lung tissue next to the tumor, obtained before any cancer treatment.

The CDR3 here is CSVRQGVAEQFF. The CDR3 bases are TGCAGCGTTCGACAGGGTGTTGCTGAGCAGTTCTTC. V is TRBV29-1 and J is TRBJ2-1, with 7 bases identical to TRBD1. Trimming cost V 5 bases and J 9 bases; bases outside gene matches: 7. The V gene's germline CDR1 is SQVTM and CDR2 ANQGSEA. This CDR3 has 12 amino acids.